The sequence of this T cell receptor (beta chain) was determined in a study of blood T cell repertoires in COVID-19. For the study at large: The cDNA or gDNA used as material had been derived from T cells, B-cell-depleted T cells, or PBMCs.

Germline V gene sequence: CDR1 SGHAT, CDR2 FQNNGV. This CDR3 has 15 residues. J was trimmed by 4 bases and V by 0 bases; bases with no gene match: 4. All enrollees were about 18 to 100 years old and from 24 US areas. Self-reported history from a screening survey and questionnaire set each donor's cohort. Original analysis: Reference gene primer amplification gave nucleated cell count estimates. Sequencing was performed with immunoSEQ multiplex PCR; in TCRdb, only in-frame clones are kept and a portion is missing. V, J and clone size were drawn from that table, and D and trimming were deduced from the DNA. Of roughly 430,000 clones in the sample, 88% are singletons; the top ten hold roughly 1.9%.

This clonotype was obtained from a woman aged 40 to 49 with acute COVID-19. The chain employs TRBV11-2 and TRBJ1-2, with TRBD1 identical over 8 bases. Input material: PBMCs or T cells enriched from blood (not recorded which). The CDR3 DNA follows: TGTGCCAGCAGCTTAGACTGGCAGGGGGCCTATGGCTACACCTTC. It yields the protein CASSLDWQGAYGYTF.